This T cell receptor (beta chain) was profiled in a study of radiation and T cells in renal cell carcinoma (dated by TCRdb to 2018 to 2020). Context from the whole study: A total of some 51 samples underwent TCR beta sequencing, made up of roughly 26 tumors and about 27 peripheral blood samples. Across all 50 or so samples, 4,016,671 unique CDR3 nucleotide sequences, encoding 2,658,974 unique CDR3 amino acid sequences, were identified. The last blood draw happened 4 weeks after radiation, timed to coincide with nephrectomy.

Reading the label with the study, this specimen's time point is: blood 4 weeks post-SBRT, at nephrectomy. The treatment or condition label on this specimen signifies: 15 Gy SBRT to primary tumor, nephrectomy 4 weeks later. The samples were drawn from a clinical trial, where primary renal cell carcinomas were treated with 15 Gy of stereotactic body radiation therapy and then removed by nephrectomy 4 weeks afterward. Serial peripheral blood from radiation-treated patients was sampled at baseline, 2 weeks and 4 weeks after SBRT to track tumor-enriched clonotypes. All patients had renal cell carcinoma with clear cell pathology. Genomic DNA for TCR sequencing was prepared using the QIAamp DNA Blood Mini Kit (Qiagen). The analyses included just those samples that passed every quality control check. Following the manufacturer's recommendations, the immunoSEQ kit was used to generate TCR beta libraries from genomic DNA. Library preparation used a first multiplex PCR with proprietary primers, then a second PCR adding unique barcodes, with bead cleanups after each round. A kit-provided positive control reaction and a negative control reaction were included in every sample batch. The final libraries underwent checking on an Agilent 4200 TapeStation D1000 ScreenTape, volumetric pooling, and quantification by qPCR. An Illumina NextSeq500 fitted with a MidOutput 150-cycle cartridge performed the sequencing, running 156 Read1 cycles and 15 Index1 cycles with the kit's custom primers. The pooled library was loaded at approximately 1 pM, with a roughly 19% PhiX control spiked in. On the authors' methods: The vendor-processed data were analyzed in R, and a clonotype was defined as all T cells that share the same CDR3 nucleotide sequence. In the clone abundance analyses, frequencies were normalized to the 10,000 most abundant clones in each sample. Before analysis, public T cell clones were removed, and these numbered fewer than six per sample on average. Tumor-enriched and baseline blood-enriched clonotypes were defined by at least a 32-fold difference in abundance between compartments. A beta-binomial differential abundance model was used to identify clonotypes that expanded or contracted between blood time points. Tumor-blood repertoire similarity was measured with the Baroni-Urbani and Buser coefficient, and group comparisons used two-tailed Wilcoxon tests in R. TCRdb obtained this table from immuneACCESS and retained in-frame rearrangements with V and J assigned. These tables miss some clones; where compared with another copy, unresolved V genes account for less than half of the shortfall, and the remainder is unexplained. The DNA was the basis for D and trimming; V, J and clone size are from that table. In all, the sample holds around 100,000 clones, and roughly 88% of those were seen once. The ten largest clones take up approximately 7.3% of the sample.

Notes on this clone: Its recognized antigen is unknown. No clone much larger than this one lies a single base away; base qualities are absent.

Taken from cysteine to phenylalanine, the CDR3 has 12 residues. The only DNA kept is the CDR3, 36 bases in frame from the first base. V loses 3 bases of germline sequence and J loses 7 bases, and the interval between the two ends is 6 bases. For CDR1 and CDR2, the germline V gene (reference sequence) lists MNHEY and SMNVEV. The research as a whole found: Effects of radiation dose or scheduling on the TCR repertoire could not be addressed with the single-armed trial design. Because pretreatment tumor biopsies were not available, the study could not determine whether clonotypes were already present within the tumor at baseline. Tracking of blood repertoire dynamics stopped at about 4 weeks after treatment, with no follow-up past that point. In blood, the top tumor clonotypes increased between baseline and 2 weeks post-radiation and then shrank by 4 weeks, which suggests that tumor-resident clones expanded only transiently.

The sequence links TRBV27 to TRBJ2-2, with no D gene named confidently. The sample was blood, taken from a patient whose treatment included radiotherapy and nephrectomy. This TCR derives from a man between 60 and 75 years old with renal cell carcinoma. Here the CDR3 is given as CASSFGIGELFF. The nucleotides are TGTGCCAGCAGTTTTGGAATCGGGGAGCTGTTTTTT.